One sample yielded the 31 T cell receptor beta chains listed below, sequenced in a study of PD-L1 blockade in urothelial cancer. Measured with immunoSEQ multiplex PCR; TCRdb has only the in-frame clones, and not every one. Of about 52,000 clones listed, approximately 84% are singletons. Regarding time point: pretreatment peripheral blood. The source was PBMCs, collected around atezolizumab (anti-PD-L1) treatment. The receptors come from a man aged 45 to 65 with urothelial cancer.

The chain joins TRBV29-1 to TRBJ1-2, with unresolved D. V gave up 8 bases and J gave up 4 bases, with 14 bases separating them. This CDR3 is built from 12 residues. Germline V gives CDR1 SQVTM, CDR2 ANQGSEA. The DNA of the CDR3 is TGCAGCACCTCGACTATATCCTATGGCTACACCTTC. It specifies CSTSTISYGYTF.

CDR3 region: CASSLPGGSTNSGNTIYF. CDR3 DNA: TGTGCCAGCAGCTTGCCAGGGGGTTCCACCAACTCTGGAAACACCATATATTTT. The chain uses TRBV5-4 and TRBJ1-3; 7 bases are shared with TRBD1. This CDR3 region has 18 residues. With 1 base clipped from V and 0 bases from J, the junction kept 10 bases outside the gene matches. CDR1 SGHNT and CDR2 YYREEE come from the germline V gene (reference sequence).

The genes are TRBV5-4 and TRBJ1-5, with TRBD1 identical over 10 bases. CDR3 size: 14 residues. Germline CDR1 and CDR2: SGHNT and YYREEE (reference sequence). V trimming: 4 bases; J trimming: 5 bases; junction bases outside the gene matches: 3. CDR3 loop: CASSPGTGDQPQHF. CDR3 DNA: TGTGCCAGCAGCCCCGGGACAGGGGATCAGCCCCAGCATTTT.

The genes are TRBV19 and TRBJ2-7, with TRBD1 as a possible D gene (5 bases). Germline CDR1 and CDR2: LNHDA and SQIVND (reference sequence). The ends were cut back, 5 bases at V and 1 base at J, with 9 bases in the middle. The length of the CDR3 is 13 residues. CDR3 protein: CASSRQLSYEQYF. The CDR3 DNA reads TGTGCCAGTAGTCGACAGTTATCCTACGAGCAGTACTTC.

V gene TRBV6-5 combines with J gene TRBJ1-1; D uncertain. Germline V gene lookup returns CDR1 MNHEY and CDR2 SVGAGI. Trimming removed 7 bases from V and 0 bases from J, with 9 bases in between. The CDR3 extends over 13 amino acids. The CDR3, as DNA: TGTGCCAGCACAGGTGACCTGAACACTGAAGCTTTCTTT. Its protein product is CASTGDLNTEAFF.

This clone was found a few times. The rearrangement links TRBV18 to TRBJ1-1; D possibly corresponds to TRBD1 (6 bases). CDR3 size: 13 residues. The germline CDR1 and CDR2 sequences are KGHSH and LQKENI. V was trimmed by 1 base and J by 5 bases, leaving 8 bases between them. The CDR3 DNA reads TGTGCCAGCTCACCACAGGGGGATACTGAAGCTTTCTTT. This gives the protein CASSPQGDTEAFF.

This chain links TRBV27 with TRBJ2-1; 8 bases are a match to TRBD2. The length of the CDR3 is 15 residues. The V gene's germline CDR1 is MNHEY and CDR2 SMNVEV (reference sequence). Trimming cost V 6 bases and J 5 bases; bases outside gene matches: 9. The CDR3 coding sequence is TGTGCCAGCAGGTACCGGGGGGGCGGGAACAATGAGCAGTTCTTC. Protein sequence: CASRYRGGGNNEQFF.

V gene TRBV29-1 combines with J gene TRBJ2-1; 9 positions match TRBD2. The CDR3 is made up of 14 amino acids. Germline CDR1 reads SQVTM; CDR2 reads ANQGSEA. The J segment lost 5 bases and the V segment lost 7 bases, leaving 9 bases of the junction unmatched. CDR3 sequence: CSAPHSGRNNEQFF. The CDR3 DNA reads TGCAGCGCTCCACATAGCGGGAGAAACAATGAGCAGTTCTTC.

V usage is TRBV18 and J usage is TRBJ1-2, with D perhaps TRBD1 (6 bases). From germline, CDR1 is KGHSH and CDR2 LQKENI. The CDR3 sequence is 16 residues long. Between the trimmed V and J ends, which lost 6 bases and 0 bases, there was a span of 17 bases. CDR3 coding DNA: TGTGCCAGCTCTGGGGACACCTCCTTTGCTAACTATGGCTACACCTTC. It translates to CASSGDTSFANYGYTF.

The rearrangement links TRBV5-1 to TRBJ2-2; 7 positions agree with TRBD2. Germline assignment: CDR1 SGHRS and CDR2 YFSETQ. This CDR3 region has 15 residues. Trimming removed 0 bases from V and 4 bases from J; junction bases left unmatched: 3. CDR3 amino acids: CASSLAVAGTGELFF. The CDR3, as DNA: TGCGCCAGCAGCTTGGCAGTAGCGGGCACCGGGGAGCTGTTTTTT.

The rearrangement joins TRBV28 to TRBJ2-5; no clear D. Between the trimmed V and J ends, which lost 2 bases and 4 bases, there was a span of 14 bases. Germline lookup yields CDR1 MDHEN and CDR2 SYDVKM. The CDR3 extends over 15 amino acids. The CDR3 nucleotides are TGTGCCAGCAGTTTAACCGTTCCACGGTCAGAGACCCAGTACTTC. This translates into CASSLTVPRSETQYF. Supplemented by reference TRBV28 and TRBJ2-5, the full variable domain reads DVKVTQSSRYLVKRTGEKVFLECVQDMDHENMFWYRQDPGLGLRLIYFSYDVKMKEKGDIPEGYSVSREKKERFSLILESASTNQTSMYLCASSLTVPRSETQYFGPGTRLLVL.

V usage is TRBV4-3 and J usage is TRBJ2-7, with D perhaps matching TRBD1 (6 bases). The CDR3 spans 15 residues. The V gene's germline CDR1 is LGHNA and CDR2 YSLEER. V lost 1 base and J lost 3, with 13 bases in between. The CDR3 nucleotides are TGCGCCAGCAGCCAAGTCAACACAGGGTTCTACGAGCAGTACTTC. Its translation is CASSQVNTGFYEQYF.

The chain has TRBV9 and TRBJ2-5; tentatively, D is TRBD1 (6 bases). The germline CDR1 and CDR2 sequences are SGDLS and YYNGEE. The CDR3 is 20 residues long. The V gene lost 4 bases and the J gene lost 3 bases, with 31 bases spanning the gap. CDR3 protein: CASSPPGQFPQVASKETQYF. CDR3 sequence (DNA): TGTGCCAGCAGCCCTCCGGGACAATTTCCCCAAGTCGCTAGCAAAGAGACCCAGTACTTC.

CDR3 residues: CASSLVAGGNTEAFF. CDR3 DNA: TGTGCCAGCAGCTTAGTGGCAGGGGGGAACACTGAAGCTTTCTTT. V usage is TRBV11-1 and J usage is TRBJ1-1; 7 bases align to TRBD1. The CDR3 is 15 amino acids. Germline V gene data show CDR1 as SGHAT and CDR2 as FQDESV (reference sequence). With V trimmed by 1 base and J by 1 base, 3 bases remained unmatched.

This clone showed up just a few times. The V and J genes are TRBV2 and TRBJ1-3; D possibly corresponds to TRBD1 (6 bases). Germline CDR1 reads SNHLY; CDR2 reads FYNNEI. CDR3 length: 15 amino acids. The V and J ends lost 5 bases and 2 bases respectively, with 13 bases between them. The CDR3 DNA sequence: TGTGCCAGCAGTAAGGACAGAGCGGCTGGAAACACCATATATTTT. It translates to CASSKDRAAGNTIYF.

This clone was found once. The rearrangement joins TRBV7-2 to TRBJ2-7, with 10 bases lining up with TRBD2. There are 17 residues in the CDR3. The germline V gene encodes CDR1 SGHTA and CDR2 FQGNSA. V trimming: 5 bases; J trimming: 0 bases; junction bases outside the gene matches: 10. CDR3 nucleotides: TGTGCCAGCAGCCCCCAGAGCGGGAGGGTACCCTCCTACGAGCAGTACTTC. Translation: CASSPQSGRVPSYEQYF.

This clone was picked up one time. V and J are TRBV6-5 and TRBJ1-4; 8 nucleotides line up with TRBD1. This CDR3 comprises 14 residues. Trimming cost V 2 bases and J 11 bases; bases outside gene matches: 7. Germline lookup yields CDR1 MNHEY and CDR2 SVGAGI. Here the CDR3 reads CASSYGQGWNKLFF. CDR3 nucleotides: TGTGCCAGCAGTTACGGACAGGGATGGAATAAACTGTTTTTT.

This chain uses TRBV28 with TRBJ1-2, with unresolved D. CDR3 length equals 12 residues. The germline gives CDR1 MDHEN, CDR2 SYDVKM. V was pared by 4 bases and J by 8 bases, with 11 bases between. CDR3 nucleotide sequence: TGTGCCAGCAGTTCAAACCGGCGGGGCTACACCTTC. Amino acid sequence: CASSSNRRGYTF.

The chain combines TRBV4-3 with TRBJ1-1; D possibly corresponds to TRBD1 (6 bases). Germline values: CDR1 LGHNA, CDR2 YSLEER. V shed 1 base and J shed 8 bases, with 11 bases lying between them. The CDR3 has 13 residues. The CDR3 here is CASSQAGGREAFF. The CDR3 bases are TGCGCCAGCAGCCAAGCGGGGGGCAGGGAAGCTTTCTTT.

The sample holds a few counts of this clone. The V and J genes are TRBV29-1 and TRBJ1-5, with D uncertain. The CDR3 is 13 amino acids. Germline CDR1 reads SQVTM; CDR2 reads ANQGSEA. Trimming removed 4 bases at V and 2 bases at J, with 9 bases between. CDR3 region: CSVAVAGNQPQHF. DNA for the CDR3: TGCAGCGTTGCCGTAGCAGGCAATCAGCCCCAGCATTTT.

V and J are TRBV12-5 and TRBJ2-2; 11 nucleotides line up with TRBD2. Trimming at V came to 0 bases and at J to 3 bases, leaving 9 bases not matched to a gene. The CDR3 spans 19 residues. Germline lookup yields CDR1 LGHNT and CDR2 FRNRAP. CDR3 nucleotide sequence: TGTGCTAGTGGTTTGGTAAGGATAGCGGGAGGGCCGGACACCGGGGAGCTGTTTTTT. This gives the protein CASGLVRIAGGPDTGELFF.

This clone has a handful of counts. The rearrangement joins TRBV4-2 to TRBJ1-1; D remains ambiguous. Germline CDR1 is LGHNA and CDR2 is YNFKEQ. CDR3 length: 14 amino acids. V was trimmed by 0 bases and J by 4 bases, leaving 9 bases between them. CDR3: CASSQDLESTEAFF. The CDR3 DNA follows: TGTGCCAGCAGCCAAGATCTGGAGTCCACTGAAGCTTTCTTT.

This chain links TRBV7-2 with TRBJ2-5, with 13 bases fitting TRBD2. CDR3 length: 18 amino acids. Germline V gives CDR1 SGHTA, CDR2 FQGNSA. V shed 5 bases, J shed 13 bases, and the junction held 22 bases outside the gene matches. The CDR3 region is CASSPSPGTGWTSGSRYF. Here the CDR3 DNA reads TGTGCCAGCAGCCCTAGCCCCGGGACAGGGTGGACTAGCGGGAGTAGGTACTTC.

This chain joins TRBV6-6 and TRBJ2-1; 15 bases fit TRBD2. After removal of 11 bases from V and 8 bases from J, the junction contained 4 bases not matched to a gene. Germline V gene lookup returns CDR1 MNHNY and CDR2 SVGAGI (reference sequence). This CDR3 is built from 13 residues. CDR3 residues: CAGRTSGGDEQFF. CDR3 nucleotides: TGTGCCGGACGGACTAGCGGGGGGGATGAGCAGTTCTTC.

This clone was seen a few times. The chain has TRBV6-4 and TRBJ2-7, with 9 bases identical to TRBD1. Germline loops: CDR1 MRHNA, CDR2 SNTAGT. The CDR3 spans 13 residues. V was clipped by 0 bases and J by 6 bases; unmatched bases: 0. Written as DNA, the CDR3 is TGTGCCAGCAGTGACTCGGACAGGGGCGAGCAGTACTTC. Translating gives CASSDSDRGEQYF.

The V call is TRBV27, the J call TRBJ2-1, with D maybe TRBD1 (6 bases). The CDR3 spans 18 residues. Trimming stripped 6 bases from V and 0 bases from J, with 21 bases between. Per the germline V gene, CDR1 is MNHEY and CDR2 is SMNVEV (reference sequence). Written as DNA, the CDR3 is TGTGCCAGCAGGCCCCTCGGACAGATCAGGAGCTCCTACAATGAGCAGTTCTTC. Protein sequence: CASRPLGQIRSSYNEQFF.

This chain uses TRBV4-2 with TRBJ2-7; D is perhaps TRBD2 (6 bases). Trimming took 4 bases from V and 2 from J, leaving 12 bases between them. This CDR3 contains 14 residues. The germline gives CDR1 LGHNA, CDR2 YNFKEQ. The CDR3 DNA follows: TGTGCCAGCAGCCCCTATGGGGAGGCCTACGAGCAGTACTTC. Its protein is CASSPYGEAYEQYF.

The rearrangement uses TRBV30 and TRBJ2-4; possible D gene TRBD2, 6 bases. V was cut by 6 bases and J by 0 bases, with 9 bases left in between. CDR1 and CDR2 from the germline V gene are GTSNPN and SVGIG (reference sequence). CDR3 length: 13 residues. This CDR3 is CACTGLAKNIQYF. The CDR3 DNA follows: TGTGCCTGCACGGGACTAGCCAAAAACATTCAGTACTTC.

The rearrangement joins TRBV5-4 to TRBJ2-2; maybe TRBD1 (7 bases). Germline-derived CDR1 and CDR2 are SGHNT and YYREEE (reference sequence). This CDR3 spans 16 amino acids. Trimming cost V 4 bases and J 4 bases, with 17 bases left between them. The CDR3 DNA follows: TGTGCCAGCAGCCAAGTTCGACAGGGAGGCACCGGGGAGCTGTTTTTT. Residues: CASSQVRQGGTGELFF.

The chain has TRBV7-2 and TRBJ1-2, with 9 bases that match TRBD1. Germline V lookup: CDR1 SGHTA, CDR2 FQGNSA. The V gene end was trimmed by 6 bases and the J gene end by 4 bases; junction bases not matched to a gene: 12. The CDR3 spans 16 residues. CDR3 sequence: CASSLTGGASGYGYTF. The CDR3 DNA sequence: TGTGCCAGCAGTTTAACAGGGGGCGCTTCTGGCTATGGCTACACCTTC.

This chain joins TRBV30 and TRBJ2-2; weak D call: TRBD2 (5 bases). Germline CDR1 reads GTSNPN; CDR2 reads SVGIG (reference sequence). V was shortened by 2 bases and J by 9 bases, with 7 bases between the two germline ends. The length of the CDR3 is 11 residues. In DNA, the CDR3 is TGTGCCTGGAGTCCGGACTGGGAGCTGTTTTTT. Protein product: CAWSPDWELFF. Together with reference TRBV30 and TRBJ2-2, the CDR3 gives the full variable domain: SQTIHQWPATLVQPVGSPLSLECTVEGTSNPNLYWYRQAAGRGLQLLFYSVGIGQISSEVPQNLSASRPQDRQFILSSKKLLLSDSGFYLCAWSPDWELFFGEGSRLTVL.